Listed below are T cell receptor beta chains from one sample, sequenced in a study of blood T cell repertoires in COVID-19. Assay: immunoSEQ multiplex PCR; the TCRdb copy retains only in-frame clones and omits some. This table has over 250,000 clones, about 88% appearing once. Sequences were obtained from PBMCs or T cells enriched from blood (not recorded which). Receptors originate from a man aged 25 to 45 with acute COVID-19. The CDR3 runs from the conserved cysteine through the conserved F or W. D genes are given only for firm matches. Clone size is not always given. Where it is, it says once, few, many or a class for expanded clones.

d_gene,v_gene,abundance,j_gene,CDR3aa,CDR3nt
-,TRBV5-6,-,TRBJ2-5,CASSLGVGSFQETQYF,TGTGCCAGCAGCTTGGGAGTAGGGAGTTTCCAAGAGACCCAGTACTTC
-,TRBV19,once,TRBJ1-5,CASSIGDTSNQPQHF,TGTGCCAGTAGTATCGGTGATACTAGCAATCAGCCCCAGCATTTT
-,TRBV6-1,-,TRBJ1-2,CASSEDGAAHGYGYTF,TGTGCCAGCAGTGAAGATGGAGCAGCTCATGGCTATGGCTACACCTTC
-,TRBV27,-,TRBJ2-1,CASSPWTISSEQFF,TGTGCCAGCAGTCCCTGGACTATTTCAAGTGAGCAGTTCTTC
TRBD1,TRBV28,-,TRBJ1-2,CASRKTGDYGYTF,TGTGCCAGCAGAAAAACAGGGGACTATGGCTACACCTTC
-,TRBV7-9,-,TRBJ1-1,CASSLGPREAFF,TGTGCCAGCAGCTTAGGGCCCCGTGAAGCTTTCTTT
-,TRBV5-6,-,TRBJ2-4,CASSLWQVAKNIQYF,TGTGCCAGCAGCTTGTGGCAGGTAGCCAAAAACATTCAGTACTTC
-,TRBV13,-,TRBJ1-2,CASSLGKEHGYTF,TGTGCCAGCAGCCTCGGGAAAGAACATGGCTACACCTTC
TRBD2,TRBV28,-,TRBJ2-1,CASSQTSGGHNEQFF,TGTGCCAGCAGTCAGACTAGCGGGGGGCACAATGAGCAGTTCTTC
TRBD1,TRBV2,-,TRBJ1-1,CASSEVRGREAFF,TGTGCCAGCAGTGAAGTAAGGGGGCGAGAAGCTTTCTTT
-,TRBV28,-,TRBJ1-1,CASRNLKAFF,TGTGCCAGTAGAAACCTCAAAGCTTTCTTT
-,TRBV5-4,-,TRBJ1-4,CASSLGATNEKLFF,TGTGCCAGCAGCTTGGGGGCGACTAATGAAAAACTGTTTTTT
-,TRBV5-6,-,TRBJ1-5,CASSSFGQQYQPQHF,TGTGCCAGCAGCTCATTCGGACAGCAGTATCAGCCCCAGCATTTT
TRBD1,TRBV4-2,-,TRBJ1-1,CASRGDRVDDEAFF,TGTGCCAGTCGGGGAGACAGGGTTGACGATGAAGCTTTCTTT
-,TRBV12-3/TRBV12-4,-,TRBJ1-6,CASSLRGPLHF,TGTGCCAGCAGTTTACGGGGACCCCTCCACTTT
-,TRBV6-2/TRBV6-3,-,TRBJ1-1,CASSQQGYVEAFF,TGTGCCAGCAGTCAACAGGGTTATGTAGAAGCTTTCTTT
-,TRBV3-1/TRBV3-2,once,TRBJ2-3,CASSQGSGLLGTDTQYF,TGTGCCAGCAGTCAGGGGTCCGGACTCCTGGGCACAGATACGCAGTATTTT